Below are 14 T cell receptor beta chains sequenced from a single sample in a study of T-cell memory formation after mild COVID-19. From the 5' RACE reads, TCRdb called clonotypes with MiXCR, one entry per CDR3 protein. The sample records roughly 450,000 distinct CDR3 sequences, roughly 20% being singletons. The source material was PBMCs or a T cell subset sorted from them (not recorded which). All receptors come from an adult woman who had mild COVID-19 (a few samples of this study predate the infection). Cell type and time point are not known.

This clonotype was found many times. This chain connects TRBV18 to TRBJ2-7, with TRBD1 matching over 8 bases. Germline trimming cut 2 bases from V and 2 bases from J; bases unmatched to any gene: 2. This CDR3 contains 14 residues. The germline CDR1 and CDR2 sequences are KGHSH and LQKENI. The CDR3 here is CASSPDRGPYEQYF. The CDR3 DNA reads TGTGCCAGCTCACCAGACAGGGGACCCTACGAGCAGTACTTC.

This clonotype has just a few counts. The chain links TRBV20-1 to TRBJ1-3, with 9 bases lining up with TRBD1. The CDR3 has 20 residues. CDR1 is DFQATT, CDR2 SNEGSKA, per germline (reference sequence). The V segment lost 3 bases and the J segment 3 bases; nucleotides outside the gene matches: 21. Here the CDR3 reads CSARFIPGQGVAGVGNTIYF. Here the CDR3 DNA reads TGCAGTGCTAGGTTTATTCCGGGACAGGGTGTAGCGGGAGTTGGAAACACCATATATTTT.

The rearrangement joins TRBV2 to TRBJ1-5; D remains unclear. Germline CDR1 SNHLY, CDR2 FYNNEI. This CDR3 comprises 14 residues. Between the trimmed V and J ends, which lost 3 bases and 12 bases, there was a span of 18 bases. The CDR3 DNA follows: TGTGCCAGCAGTGACATGGAGATATTGAGGTTCCAGCATTTT. Translated: CASSDMEILRFQHF.

This clonotype was found a few times. The V and J genes are TRBV2 and TRBJ1-5, with D hard to call. V was shortened by 4 bases and J by 0 bases, with 10 bases between the two germline ends. The CDR3 is 15 residues long. CDR1 is SNHLY and CDR2 is FYNNEI in the germline V gene. The CDR3 spells CASSVSGNSNQPQHF. The CDR3 DNA is TGTGCCAGCAGTGTTTCTGGGAATAGCAATCAGCCCCAGCATTTT.

This clonotype has only a few counts. CDR3 sequence (DNA): TGTGCCATCAGCCGCGCCCCTCCGCCGGACACCATATATTTT. This gives the protein CAISRAPPPDTIYF. The rearrangement joins TRBV10-3 to TRBJ1-3; D remains unclear. In germline, CDR1 is ENHRY, CDR2 SYGVKD. Trimming shortened V by 6 bases and J by 8 bases, and 17 bases separated the two germline ends. CDR3 length: 14 residues.

In this sample, this clonotype turned up many times. This chain uses TRBV5-1 with TRBJ1-1; 9 bases align to TRBD1. CDR3 length: 13 amino acids. Germline V gene data show CDR1 as SGHRS and CDR2 as YFSETQ. Trimming removed 4 bases from V and 4 bases from J; junction bases left unmatched: 2. CDR3 bases: TGCGCCAGCAGCACGACAGGGGGCACTGAAGCTTTCTTT. Translating gives CASSTTGGTEAFF.

The CDR3 region has the DNA TGTGCCAGCAGTTACTCTAGTTATGGGAACACCGGGGAGCTGTTTTTT. Residues: CASSYSSYGNTGELFF. The chain joins TRBV6-5 to TRBJ2-2; D ambiguous. The V gene's germline CDR1 is MNHEY and CDR2 SVGAGI. Trimming took off 0 bases at V and 1 base at J, with 9 bases between the two ends. CDR3 length equals 16 residues.

V and J are TRBV29-1 and TRBJ1-1; tentatively, D is TRBD1 (5 bases). The CDR3 sequence is 15 residues long. V gave up 0 bases and J gave up 4 bases, with 15 bases separating them. In germline, CDR1 is SQVTM, CDR2 ANQGSEA. CDR3 DNA: TGCAGCGTTGAAGATTCCCAACAGGAGCGCACTGAAGCTTTCTTT. This encodes CSVEDSQQERTEAFF.

This clonotype came up a few times. The chain joins TRBV5-1 to TRBJ2-1, with 12 positions matching TRBD2. There are 16 residues in the CDR3. Per the germline V gene, CDR1 is SGHRS and CDR2 is YFSETQ. Germline trimming cut 3 bases from V and 8 bases from J; bases unmatched to any gene: 9. CDR3 nucleotides: TGCGCCAGCAGCTCGGGACTAGCGGGTCGCGGCGATGAGCAGTTCTTC. Its protein product is CASSSGLAGRGDEQFF.

V usage is TRBV20-1 and J usage is TRBJ2-1; no reliable D call. The CDR3 is 13 amino acids. With 6 bases removed from V and 2 bases from J, the gap between germline ends came to 11 bases. Germline V gene data show CDR1 as DFQATT and CDR2 as SNEGSKA (reference sequence). The CDR3 nucleotides read TGCAGTGCGGCCGGAGTTGCCTACAATGAGCAGTTCTTC. It specifies CSAAGVAYNEQFF.

The chain has TRBV7-9 and TRBJ2-2, with 8 bases aligning to TRBD1. Germline CDR1 and CDR2: SEHNR and FQNEAQ (reference sequence). This CDR3 spans 16 amino acids. The J segment lost 1 base and the V segment lost 4 bases, leaving 5 bases of the junction unmatched. CDR3 amino acids: CASSWTGPGNTGELFF. The CDR3, as DNA: TGTGCCAGCAGCTGGACAGGGCCCGGGAACACCGGGGAGCTGTTTTTT.

This clonotype was detected a few times. The J gene is TRBJ2-7, the V gene TRBV21-1. TRBV21-1 is a recognized pseudogene. The CDR3 runs to 12 residues. As DNA, the CDR3 is TGTGCCAGCAGCAACCGAGCCTCCGAGCAGTACTTC. This translates into CASSNRASEQYF.

The chain recombines TRBV25-1 with TRBJ2-1; 9 nucleotides agree with TRBD1. Per germline, CDR1 MGHDK and CDR2 SYGVNS. This CDR3 comprises 16 residues. Trimming took 5 bases from V and 9 from J; bases not matched to a gene: 14. CDR3 DNA sequence: TGTGCCAGCAGTACGACCGGGACAGGGAAGTCCGGTGAGCAGTTCTTC. Protein sequence: CASSTTGTGKSGEQFF.

The chain combines TRBV20-1 with TRBJ2-7, with a tentative D call TRBD2 (6 bases). This CDR3 has 14 amino acids. V lost 5 bases and J lost 0, with 14 bases in between. Germline loops: CDR1 DFQATT, CDR2 SNEGSKA (reference sequence). CDR3 in amino acids: CSALRAGLSYEQYF. The DNA of the CDR3 is TGCAGTGCTCTCCGGGCGGGGCTCTCCTACGAGCAGTACTTC.